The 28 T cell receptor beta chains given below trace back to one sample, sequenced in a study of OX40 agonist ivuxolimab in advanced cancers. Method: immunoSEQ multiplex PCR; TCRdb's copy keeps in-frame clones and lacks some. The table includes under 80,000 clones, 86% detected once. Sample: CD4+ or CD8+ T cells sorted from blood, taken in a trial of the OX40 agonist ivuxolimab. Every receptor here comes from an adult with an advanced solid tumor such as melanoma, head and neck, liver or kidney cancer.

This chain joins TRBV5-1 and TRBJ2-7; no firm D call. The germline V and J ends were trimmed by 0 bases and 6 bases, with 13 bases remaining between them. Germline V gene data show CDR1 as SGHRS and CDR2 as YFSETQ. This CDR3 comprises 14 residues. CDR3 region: CASSLGLRSVEQYF. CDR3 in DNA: TGCGCCAGCAGCTTGGGTCTACGAAGTGTCGAGCAGTACTTC.

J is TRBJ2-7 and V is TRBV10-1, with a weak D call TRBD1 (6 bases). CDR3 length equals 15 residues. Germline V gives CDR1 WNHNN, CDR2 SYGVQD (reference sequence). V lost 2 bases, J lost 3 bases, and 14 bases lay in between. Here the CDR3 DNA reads TGCGCCAGCAGTGAGGGGGGCCCCCCTTTCTACGAGCAGTACTTC. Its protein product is CASSEGGPPFYEQYF.

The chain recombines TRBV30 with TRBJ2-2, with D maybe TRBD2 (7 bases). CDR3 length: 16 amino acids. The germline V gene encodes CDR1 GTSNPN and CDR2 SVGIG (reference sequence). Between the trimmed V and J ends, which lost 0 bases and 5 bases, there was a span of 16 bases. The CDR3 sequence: CAWSVITGRATGELFF. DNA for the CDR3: TGTGCCTGGAGTGTTATAACAGGGAGGGCGACCGGGGAGCTGTTTTTT.

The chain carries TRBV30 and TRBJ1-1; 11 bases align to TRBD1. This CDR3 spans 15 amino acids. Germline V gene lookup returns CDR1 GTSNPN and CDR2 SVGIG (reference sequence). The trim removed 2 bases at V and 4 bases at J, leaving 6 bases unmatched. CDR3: CAWSMGDRGITEAFF. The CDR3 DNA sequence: TGTGCCTGGAGTATGGGGGACAGGGGGATCACTGAAGCTTTCTTT.

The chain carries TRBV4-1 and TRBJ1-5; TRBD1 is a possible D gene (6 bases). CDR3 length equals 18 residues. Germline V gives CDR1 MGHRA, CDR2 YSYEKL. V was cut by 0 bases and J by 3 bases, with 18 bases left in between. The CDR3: CASSQDMGANALNQPQHF. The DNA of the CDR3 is TGCGCCAGCAGCCAAGATATGGGGGCGAACGCCCTCAATCAGCCCCAGCATTTT.

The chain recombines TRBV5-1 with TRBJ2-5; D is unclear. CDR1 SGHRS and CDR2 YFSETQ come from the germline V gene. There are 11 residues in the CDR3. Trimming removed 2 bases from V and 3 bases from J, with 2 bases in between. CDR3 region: CASSFKETQYF. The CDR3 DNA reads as TGCGCCAGCAGCTTTAAAGAGACCCAGTACTTC.

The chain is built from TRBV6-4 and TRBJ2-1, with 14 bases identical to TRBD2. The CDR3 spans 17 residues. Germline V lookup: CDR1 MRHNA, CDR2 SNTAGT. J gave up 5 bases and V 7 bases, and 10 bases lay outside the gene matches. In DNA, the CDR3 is TGTGCCAGCACTGGACTAGCGGGAGGACGAAACGACAATGAGCAGTTCTTC. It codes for CASTGLAGGRNDNEQFF.

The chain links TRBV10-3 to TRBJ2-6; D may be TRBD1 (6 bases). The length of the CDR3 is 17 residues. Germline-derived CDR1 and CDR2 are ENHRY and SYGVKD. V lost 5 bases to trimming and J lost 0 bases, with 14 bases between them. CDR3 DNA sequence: TGTGCCATCAGTCCAAGGGACACAGCCTCTGGGGCCAACGTCCTGACTTTC. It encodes CAISPRDTASGANVLTF.

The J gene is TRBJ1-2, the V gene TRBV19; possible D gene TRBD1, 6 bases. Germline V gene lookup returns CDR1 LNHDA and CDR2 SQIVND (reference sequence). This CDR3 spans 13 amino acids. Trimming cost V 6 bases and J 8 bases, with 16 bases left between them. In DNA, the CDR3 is TGTGCCAGTAGATGGAGTGGGGGCGCAGGCTACACCTTC. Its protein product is CASRWSGGAGYTF.

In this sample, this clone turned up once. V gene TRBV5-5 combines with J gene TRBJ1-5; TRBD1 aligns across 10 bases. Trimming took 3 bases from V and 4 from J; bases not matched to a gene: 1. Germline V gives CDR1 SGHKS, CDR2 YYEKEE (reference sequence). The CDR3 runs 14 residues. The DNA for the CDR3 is TGTGCCAGCAGCTGGGACAGGGGAAATCAGCCCCAGCATTTT. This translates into CASSWDRGNQPQHF.

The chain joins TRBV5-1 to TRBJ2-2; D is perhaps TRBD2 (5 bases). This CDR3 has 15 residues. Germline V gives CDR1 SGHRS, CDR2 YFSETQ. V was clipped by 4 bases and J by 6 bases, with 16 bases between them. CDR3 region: CASSLARAEAGELFF. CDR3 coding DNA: TGCGCCAGCAGCCTGGCGCGGGCCGAGGCCGGGGAGCTGTTTTTT.

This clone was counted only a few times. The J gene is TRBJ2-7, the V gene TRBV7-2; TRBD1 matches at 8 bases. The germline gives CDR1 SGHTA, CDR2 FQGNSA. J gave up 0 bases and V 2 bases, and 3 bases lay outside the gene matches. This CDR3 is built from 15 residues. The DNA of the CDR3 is TGTGCCAGCAGCTTACTCGGACAGGGCTCCTACGAGCAGTACTTC. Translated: CASSLLGQGSYEQYF. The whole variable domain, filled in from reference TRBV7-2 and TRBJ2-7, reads GAGVSQSPSNKVTEKGKDVELRCDPISGHTALYWYRQSLGQGLEFLIYFQGNSAPDKSGLPSDRFSAERTGGSVSTLTIQRTQQEDSAVYLCASSLLGQGSYEQYFGPGTRLTVT.

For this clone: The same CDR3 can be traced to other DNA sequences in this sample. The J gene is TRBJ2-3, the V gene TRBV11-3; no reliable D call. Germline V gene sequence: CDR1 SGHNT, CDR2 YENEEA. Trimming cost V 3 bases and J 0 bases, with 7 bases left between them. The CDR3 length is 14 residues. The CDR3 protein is CASSLDGSTDTQYF. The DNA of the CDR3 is TGTGCCAGCAGCTTGGACGGTAGCACAGATACGCAGTATTTT. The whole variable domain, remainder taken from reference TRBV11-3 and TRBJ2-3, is EAGVVQSPRYKIIEKKQPVAFWCNPISGHNTLYWYLQNLGQGPELLIRYENEEAVDDSQLPKDRFSAERLKGVDSTLKIQPAELGDSAVYLCASSLDGSTDTQYFGPGTRLTVL.

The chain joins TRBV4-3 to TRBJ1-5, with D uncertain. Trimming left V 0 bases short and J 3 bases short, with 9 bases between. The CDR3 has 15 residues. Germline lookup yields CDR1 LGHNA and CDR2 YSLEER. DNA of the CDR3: TGCGCCAGCAGCCAAGAAAATATCCCCAATCAGCCCCAGCATTTT. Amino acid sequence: CASSQENIPNQPQHF.

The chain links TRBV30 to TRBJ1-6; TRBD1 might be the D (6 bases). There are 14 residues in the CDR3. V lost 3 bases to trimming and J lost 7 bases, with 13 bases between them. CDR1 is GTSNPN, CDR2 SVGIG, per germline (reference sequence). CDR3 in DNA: TGTGCCTGGAGAACAGGGTTTGAAAATTCACCCCTCCACTTT. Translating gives CAWRTGFENSPLHF.

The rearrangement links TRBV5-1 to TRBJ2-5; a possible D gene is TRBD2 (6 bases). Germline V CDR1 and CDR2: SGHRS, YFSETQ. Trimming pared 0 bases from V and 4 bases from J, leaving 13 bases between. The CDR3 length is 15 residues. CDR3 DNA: TGCGCCAGCAGCTTGGGCGAGTGGGGAGGAGAGACCCAGTACTTC. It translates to CASSLGEWGGETQYF.

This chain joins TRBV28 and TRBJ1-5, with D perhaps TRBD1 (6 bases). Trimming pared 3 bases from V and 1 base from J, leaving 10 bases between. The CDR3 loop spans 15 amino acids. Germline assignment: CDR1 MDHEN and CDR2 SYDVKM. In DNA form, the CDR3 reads TGTGCCAGCAGTTTTATGGGGGCGAGCAATCAGCCCCAGCATTTT. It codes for CASSFMGASNQPQHF.

CDR3 nucleotides: TGTGCCAGTAGTACCCACATAAGGACAGGAACCTCCTACGAGCAGTACTTC. The encoded protein is CASSTHIRTGTSYEQYF. The chain joins TRBV19 to TRBJ2-7; 7 bases are a match to TRBD1. Trimming took 4 bases from V and 0 from J; bases not matched to a gene: 12. The CDR3 length is 17 residues. Germline CDR1 and CDR2: LNHDA and SQIVND (reference sequence).

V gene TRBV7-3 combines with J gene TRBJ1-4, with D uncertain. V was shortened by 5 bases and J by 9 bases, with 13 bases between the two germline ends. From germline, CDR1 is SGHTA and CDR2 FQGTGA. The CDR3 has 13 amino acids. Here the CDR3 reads CASSLDPRQKLFF. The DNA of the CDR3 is TGTGCCAGCAGCCTTGACCCCCGGCAAAAACTGTTTTTT.

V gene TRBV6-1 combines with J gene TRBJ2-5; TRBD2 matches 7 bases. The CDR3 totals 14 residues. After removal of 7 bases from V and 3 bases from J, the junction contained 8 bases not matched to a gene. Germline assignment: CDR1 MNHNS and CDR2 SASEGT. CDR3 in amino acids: CASTGQGGEETQYF. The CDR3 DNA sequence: TGTGCCAGCACGGGGCAGGGAGGGGAAGAGACCCAGTACTTC.

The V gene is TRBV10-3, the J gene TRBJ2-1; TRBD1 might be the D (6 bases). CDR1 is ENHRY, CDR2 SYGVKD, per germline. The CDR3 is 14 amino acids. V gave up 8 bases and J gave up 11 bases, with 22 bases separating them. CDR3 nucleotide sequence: TGTGCCATCCAGCTCGAAGGGGACATCAAGAAGCAGTTCTTC. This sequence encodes CAIQLEGDIKKQFF.

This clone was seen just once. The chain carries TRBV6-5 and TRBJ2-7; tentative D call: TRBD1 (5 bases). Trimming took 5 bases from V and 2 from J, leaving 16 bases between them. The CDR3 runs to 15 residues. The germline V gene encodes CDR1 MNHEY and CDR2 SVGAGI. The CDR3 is CASSRPGQLTYEQYF. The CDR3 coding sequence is TGTGCCAGCAGTCGACCAGGACAACTAACCTACGAGCAGTACTTC.

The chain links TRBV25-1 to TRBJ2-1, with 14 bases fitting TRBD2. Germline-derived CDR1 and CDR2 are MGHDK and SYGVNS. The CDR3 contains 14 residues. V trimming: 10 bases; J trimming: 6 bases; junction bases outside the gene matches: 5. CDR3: CAIRLAGGCNEQFF. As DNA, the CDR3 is TGTGCCATCCGACTAGCGGGAGGGTGCAATGAGCAGTTCTTC.

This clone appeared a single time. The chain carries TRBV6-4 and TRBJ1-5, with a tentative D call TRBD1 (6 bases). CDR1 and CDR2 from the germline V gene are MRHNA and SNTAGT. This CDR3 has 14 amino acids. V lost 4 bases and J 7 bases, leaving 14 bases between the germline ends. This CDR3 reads CASSAQAQGQPQHF. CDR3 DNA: TGTGCCAGCAGTGCACAGGCTCAGGGGCAGCCCCAGCATTTT.

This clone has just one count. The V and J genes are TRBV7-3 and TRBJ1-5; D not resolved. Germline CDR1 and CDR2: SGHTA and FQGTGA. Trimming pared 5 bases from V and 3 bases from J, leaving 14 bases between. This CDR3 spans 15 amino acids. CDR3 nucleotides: TGTGCCAGCAGCCCTCAACGGGAGTTCAATCAGCCCCAGCATTTT. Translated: CASSPQREFNQPQHF.

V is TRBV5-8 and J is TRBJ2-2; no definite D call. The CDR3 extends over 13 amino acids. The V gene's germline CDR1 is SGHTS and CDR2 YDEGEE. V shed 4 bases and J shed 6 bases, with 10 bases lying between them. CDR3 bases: TGTGCCAGCAGCCAGAACAACCCCGGGGAGCTGTTTTTT. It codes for CASSQNNPGELFF.

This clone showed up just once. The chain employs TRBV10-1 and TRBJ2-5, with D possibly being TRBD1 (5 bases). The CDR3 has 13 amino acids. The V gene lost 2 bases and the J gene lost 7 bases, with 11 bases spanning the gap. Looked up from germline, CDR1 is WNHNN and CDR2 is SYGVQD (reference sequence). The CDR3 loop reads CASSEGGTGTQYF. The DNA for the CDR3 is TGCGCCAGCAGTGAGGGCGGAACAGGGACCCAGTACTTC.

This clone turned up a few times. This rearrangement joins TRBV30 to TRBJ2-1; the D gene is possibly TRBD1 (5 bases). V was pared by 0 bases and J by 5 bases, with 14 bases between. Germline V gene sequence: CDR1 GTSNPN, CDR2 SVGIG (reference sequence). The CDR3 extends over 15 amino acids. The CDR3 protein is CAWSVRGRVDNEQFF. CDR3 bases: TGTGCCTGGAGTGTAAGAGGCAGGGTAGACAATGAGCAGTTCTTC.